The 20 T cell receptor beta chains below were found in one sample sequenced in a study of somatic mutations in cytotoxic T cells in rheumatoid arthritis. The protocol was immunoSEQ multiplex PCR, while the TCRdb copy is restricted to in-frame clones and leaves out a portion. The table records 9,000 to 13,000 clones, around 75% of them present only once. Sequenced material: CD8+ T cells sorted from blood. These receptors all stem from a man aged 60 to 69 in good health.

The V call is TRBV30, the J call TRBJ2-7; D is unclear. Germline CDR1 GTSNPN, CDR2 SVGIG (reference sequence). The CDR3 runs 13 residues. V was trimmed by 5 bases and J by 3 bases, leaving 14 bases between them. Here the CDR3 reads CAWGPLHHYEQYF. In DNA form, the CDR3 reads TGTGCCTGGGGTCCGCTTCACCACTACGAGCAGTACTTC.

Only one count was recorded for this clone. The chain is built from TRBV7-9 and TRBJ1-4; 7 bases are a match to TRBD1. The germline V gene encodes CDR1 SEHNR and CDR2 FQNEAQ (reference sequence). The CDR3 totals 16 residues. Trimming took 5 bases from V and 8 from J; bases not matched to a gene: 14. For the CDR3, the DNA is TGTGCCAGCAGCGAAACAGGGGCTAGGGTTGGCGAAAAACTGTTTTTT. It encodes CASSETGARVGEKLFF.

This clone is termed medium-sized (0.01 to 0.1%). The V call is TRBV9, the J call TRBJ2-3; either TRBD1 or TRBD2 may fit D (5 bases each). There are 15 residues in the CDR3. Per the germline V gene, CDR1 is SGDLS and CDR2 is YYNGEE. V lost 0 bases and J 4 bases, leaving 12 bases between the germline ends. The CDR3 nucleotides read TGTGCCAGCAGCGTAGGATGGGGACGGTCAGATACGCAGTATTTT. As protein: CASSVGWGRSDTQYF. Full variable domain (outside the CDR3, taken from reference TRBV9 and TRBJ2-3): DSGVTQTPKHLITATGQRVTLRCSPRSGDLSVYWYQQSLDQGLQFLIQYYNGEERAKGNILERFSAQQFPDLHSELNLSSLELGDSALYFCASSVGWGRSDTQYFGPGTRLTVL.

V and J are TRBV7-6 and TRBJ2-7; 8 nucleotides agree with TRBD2. The CDR3 extends over 15 amino acids. The germline V gene has CDR1 SGHVS and CDR2 FNYEAQ. The V gene end was trimmed by 1 base and the J gene end by 3 bases; junction bases not matched to a gene: 5. The CDR3, as DNA: TGTGCCAGCAGCTTAGGGTCTAGCGGGTTCTACGAGCAGTACTTC. Encoded protein: CASSLGSSGFYEQYF.

The chain joins TRBV6-5 to TRBJ1-2; 10 nucleotides match TRBD1. V gave up 4 bases and J gave up 3 bases; unmatched junction bases: 5. Looked up from germline, CDR1 is MNHEY and CDR2 is SVGAGI. This CDR3 has 15 amino acids. CDR3 protein: CASSLGQGNYYGYTF. CDR3 nucleotide sequence: TGTGCCAGCAGTTTGGGACAGGGGAACTACTATGGCTACACCTTC.

V is TRBV9 and J is TRBJ1-1, with D unresolved. The CDR3 extends over 13 amino acids. The ends were cut back, 4 bases at V and 1 base at J, with 8 bases in the middle. CDR1 and CDR2 (germline): SGDLS, YYNGEE. The CDR3 region is CASSPGTNTEAFF. The CDR3 DNA reads TGTGCCAGCAGCCCAGGAACGAACACTGAAGCTTTCTTT.

CDR3 sequence reads: CASSLDGGSTGELFF. In nucleotides, the CDR3 is TGTGCCAGCAGCTTAGACGGGGGGAGCACCGGGGAGCTGTTTTTT. This rearrangement joins TRBV7-6 to TRBJ2-2; 7 bases are a match to TRBD2. Germline CDR1 SGHVS, CDR2 FNYEAQ. The V segment lost 1 base and the J segment 4 bases; nucleotides outside the gene matches: 3. CDR3 length equals 15 residues.

The chain recombines TRBV7-8 with TRBJ1-1, with D possibly matching TRBD1 (5 bases). The CDR3 runs 14 residues. V dropped 1 base and J dropped 7 bases, with 13 bases sitting between them. Germline V gene lookup returns CDR1 SGHVS and CDR2 FQNEAQ. The CDR3 nucleotides read TGTGCCAGCAGCTTAGGGGGCGTGGGGGGTGAAGCTTTCTTT. This gives the protein CASSLGGVGGEAFF.

V gene TRBV2 combines with J gene TRBJ2-7, with a tentative D call TRBD2 (5 bases). V was clipped by 8 bases and J by 1 base, with 12 bases between them. Germline V gene lookup returns CDR1 SNHLY and CDR2 FYNNEI. The CDR3 extends over 13 amino acids. CDR3 protein: CASGGPDSYEQYF. In nucleotides, the CDR3 is TGTGCCAGCGGCGGGCCTGATTCCTACGAGCAGTACTTC. The full variable domain, completed using reference TRBV2 and TRBJ2-7, is EPEVTQTPSHQVTQMGQEVILRCVPISNHLYFYWYRQILGQKVEFLVSFYNNEISEKSEIFDDQFSVERPDGSNFTLKIRSTKLEDSAMYFCASGGPDSYEQYFGPGTRLTVT.

This rearrangement joins TRBV28 to TRBJ1-1; no clear D gene. The CDR3 extends over 12 amino acids. Germline CDR1 is MDHEN and CDR2 is SYDVKM. Between the trimmed V and J ends, which lost 4 bases and 0 bases, there was a span of 3 bases. The CDR3 DNA sequence: TGTGCCAGCAGTTGGATGAACACTGAAGCTTTCTTT. Its protein product is CASSWMNTEAFF.

The table lists this clone with a few counts. The chain is built from TRBV7-6 and TRBJ2-7; tentatively, D is TRBD1 (6 bases). CDR1 and CDR2 (germline): SGHVS, FNYEAQ. The CDR3 is made up of 14 amino acids. Trimming stripped 3 bases from V and 5 bases from J, with 14 bases between. The CDR3 sequence is CASSFRTTGDEQYF. CDR3 DNA sequence: TGTGCCAGCAGCTTCCGGACGACAGGCGACGAGCAGTACTTC.

This rearrangement joins TRBV4-2 to TRBJ2-1; no definite D call. The CDR3 is 14 residues long. Germline assignment: CDR1 LGHNA and CDR2 YNFKEQ. The ends were cut back, 0 bases at V and 9 bases at J, with 12 bases in the middle. The DNA for the CDR3 is TGTGCCAGCAGCCAAGAATTAGGAATCATTGAGCAGTTCTTC. Amino acid sequence: CASSQELGIIEQFF.

J is TRBJ2-1 and V is TRBV6-5; 8 bases are a match to TRBD2. CDR1 and CDR2 (germline): MNHEY, SVGAGI. With 2 bases clipped from V and 9 bases from J, the junction kept 9 bases outside the gene matches. CDR3 length equals 15 residues. DNA of the CDR3: TGTGCCAGCAGTTACGTGAATAGCGGGGTTGGTGAGCAGTTCTTC. Amino acids: CASSYVNSGVGEQFF.

The chain uses TRBV6-1 and TRBJ2-1, with D maybe TRBD2 (6 bases). With 2 bases removed from V and 5 bases from J, the gap between germline ends came to 10 bases. Looked up from germline, CDR1 is MNHNS and CDR2 is SASEGT. The CDR3 loop spans 14 amino acids. CDR3 in amino acids: CASSEWEVDNEQFF. CDR3 DNA sequence: TGTGCCAGCAGTGAATGGGAGGTGGACAATGAGCAGTTCTTC.

The gene calls are TRBV7-2 and TRBJ2-7, with 9 bases matching TRBD1. This CDR3 comprises 14 residues. Trimming cost V 5 bases and J 2 bases; bases outside gene matches: 4. Germline V gives CDR1 SGHTA, CDR2 FQGNSA. CDR3 nucleotides: TGTGCCAGCAGCCCTTGGACAGGGGCCTACGAGCAGTACTTC. Amino acids: CASSPWTGAYEQYF.

The table lists this clone with a few counts. The CDR3 nucleotides are TGTGCCAGCAGCTTGGATGGGGCGACAGGGGGCTTCTCGTACGAGCAGTACTTC. As protein: CASSLDGATGGFSYEQYF. This rearrangement joins TRBV5-5 to TRBJ2-7, with 10 bases aligning to TRBD1. Germline V gives CDR1 SGHKS, CDR2 YYEKEE (reference sequence). The CDR3 is 18 amino acids. V trimming: 0 bases; J trimming: 4 bases; junction bases outside the gene matches: 13.

The V call is TRBV29-1, the J call TRBJ2-1, with TRBD2 matching over 8 bases. The CDR3 runs 15 residues. Germline V gene data show CDR1 as SQVTM and CDR2 as ANQGSEA. V lost 2 bases and J lost 3; bases outside the gene matches: 6. The CDR3 bases are TGCAGCGTTGAATCCGGGACTAGTAACTACAATGAGCAGTTCTTC. Amino acids: CSVESGTSNYNEQFF.

This clone has a handful of counts. The chain uses TRBV4-3 and TRBJ2-2; the D gene could be TRBD1 or TRBD2 (7 bases each). Trimming removed 0 bases from V and 8 bases from J, with 13 bases in between. Germline-derived CDR1 and CDR2 are LGHNA and YSLEER. The length of the CDR3 is 15 residues. CDR3 nucleotide sequence: TGCGCCAGCAGCCAAGATTGGGAGGGGGCTGGGGAGCTGTTTTTT. This gives the protein CASSQDWEGAGELFF.

Within the sample, this clone is medium-sized. This sequence joins TRBV28 and TRBJ2-7; TRBD1 matches at 7 bases. Germline V lookup: CDR1 MDHEN, CDR2 SYDVKM. There are 12 residues in the CDR3. After removal of 8 bases from V and 4 bases from J, the junction contained 5 bases not matched to a gene. As DNA, the CDR3 is TGTGCCAGCCGGACAGGAGTATACGAGCAGTACTTC. It is translated as CASRTGVYEQYF.

The V and J genes are TRBV4-2 and TRBJ1-2; D unresolved. The CDR3 consists of 15 residues. The germline V gene has CDR1 LGHNA and CDR2 YNFKEQ. V lost 1 base and J lost 2, with 11 bases in between. CDR3 bases: TGTGCCAGCAGCCAAGGGGAAACAGAAAACTATGGCTACACCTTC. This sequence encodes CASSQGETENYGYTF.